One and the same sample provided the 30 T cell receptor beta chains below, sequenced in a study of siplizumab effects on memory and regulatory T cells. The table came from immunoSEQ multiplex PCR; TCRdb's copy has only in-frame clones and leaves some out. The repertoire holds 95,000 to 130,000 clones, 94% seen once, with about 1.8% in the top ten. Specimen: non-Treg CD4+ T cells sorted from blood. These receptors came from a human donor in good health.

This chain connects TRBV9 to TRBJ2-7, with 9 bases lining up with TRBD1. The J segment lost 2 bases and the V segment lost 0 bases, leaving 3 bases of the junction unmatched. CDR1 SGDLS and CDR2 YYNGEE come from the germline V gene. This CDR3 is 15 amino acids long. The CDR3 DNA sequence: TGTGCCAGCAGCGTAGAGGACAGGGGAGCCTACGAGCAGTACTTC. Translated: CASSVEDRGAYEQYF. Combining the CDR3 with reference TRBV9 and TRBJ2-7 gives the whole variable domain DSGVTQTPKHLITATGQRVTLRCSPRSGDLSVYWYQQSLDQGLQFLIQYYNGEERAKGNILERFSAQQFPDLHSELNLSSLELGDSALYFCASSVEDRGAYEQYFGPGTRLTVT.

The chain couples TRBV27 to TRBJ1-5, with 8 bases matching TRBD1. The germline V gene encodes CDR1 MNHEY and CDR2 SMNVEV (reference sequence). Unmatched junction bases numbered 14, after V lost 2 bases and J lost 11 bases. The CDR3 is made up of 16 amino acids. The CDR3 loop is CASSLVGQGAGRAQHF. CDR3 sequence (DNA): TGTGCCAGCAGTTTAGTGGGGCAGGGGGCTGGGAGGGCCCAGCATTTT.

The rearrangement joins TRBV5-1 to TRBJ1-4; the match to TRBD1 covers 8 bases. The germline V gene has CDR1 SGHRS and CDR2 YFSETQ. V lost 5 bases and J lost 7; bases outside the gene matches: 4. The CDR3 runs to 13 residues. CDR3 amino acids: CASSRQGTEKLFF. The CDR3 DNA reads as TGCGCCAGCAGTCGACAGGGGACTGAAAAACTGTTTTTT.

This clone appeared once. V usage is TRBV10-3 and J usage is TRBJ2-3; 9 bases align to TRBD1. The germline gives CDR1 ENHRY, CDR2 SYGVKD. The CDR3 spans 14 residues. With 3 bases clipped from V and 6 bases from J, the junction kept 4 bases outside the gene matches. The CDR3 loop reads CAISEQGASDTQYF. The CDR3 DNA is TGTGCCATCAGTGAACAGGGGGCGAGTGATACGCAGTATTTT.

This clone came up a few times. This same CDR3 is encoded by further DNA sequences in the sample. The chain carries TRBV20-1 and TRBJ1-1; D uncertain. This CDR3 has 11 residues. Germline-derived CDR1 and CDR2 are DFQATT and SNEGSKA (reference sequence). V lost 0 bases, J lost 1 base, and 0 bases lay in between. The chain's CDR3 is CSARENTEAFF. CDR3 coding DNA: TGCAGTGCTAGAGAGAACACTGAAGCTTTCTTT.

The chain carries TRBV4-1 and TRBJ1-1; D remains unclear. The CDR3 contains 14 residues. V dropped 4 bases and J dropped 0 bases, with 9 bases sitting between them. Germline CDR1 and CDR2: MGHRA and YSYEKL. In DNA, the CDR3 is TGCGCCAGCAGCCCGAGCCCAGTGAACACTGAAGCTTTCTTT. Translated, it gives CASSPSPVNTEAFF.

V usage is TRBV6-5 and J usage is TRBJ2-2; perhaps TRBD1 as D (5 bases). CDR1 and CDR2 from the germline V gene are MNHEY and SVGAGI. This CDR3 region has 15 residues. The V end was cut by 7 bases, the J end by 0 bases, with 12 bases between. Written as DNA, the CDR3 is TGTGCCAGCACCAGAACAGGCGCGAACACCGGGGAGCTGTTTTTT. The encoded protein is CASTRTGANTGELFF.

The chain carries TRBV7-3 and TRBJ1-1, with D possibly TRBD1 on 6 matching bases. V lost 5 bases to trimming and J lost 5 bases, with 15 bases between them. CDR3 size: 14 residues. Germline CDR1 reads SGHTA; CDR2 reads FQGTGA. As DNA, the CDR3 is TGTGCCAGCAGCACTCTAGGAGGGGGAACTGAAGCTTTCTTT. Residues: CASSTLGGGTEAFF.

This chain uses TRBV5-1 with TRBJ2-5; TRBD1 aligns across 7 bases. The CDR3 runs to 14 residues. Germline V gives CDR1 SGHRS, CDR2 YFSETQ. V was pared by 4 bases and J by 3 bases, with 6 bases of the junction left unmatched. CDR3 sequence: CASSPDRVEETQYF. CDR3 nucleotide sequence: TGCGCCAGCAGCCCTGACAGGGTGGAAGAGACCCAGTACTTC.

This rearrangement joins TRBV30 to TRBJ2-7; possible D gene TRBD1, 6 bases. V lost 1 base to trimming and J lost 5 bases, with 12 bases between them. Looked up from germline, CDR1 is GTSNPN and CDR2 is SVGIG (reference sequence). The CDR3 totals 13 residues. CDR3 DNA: TGTGCCTGGAGTGGGGGGCCGGTCCACGAGCAGTACTTC. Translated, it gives CAWSGGPVHEQYF.

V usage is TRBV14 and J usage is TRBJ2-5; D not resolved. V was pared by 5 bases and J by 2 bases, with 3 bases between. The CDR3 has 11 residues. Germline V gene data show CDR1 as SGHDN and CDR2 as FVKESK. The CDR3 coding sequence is TGTGCCAGCAGCGCTCAAGAGACCCAGTACTTC. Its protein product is CASSAQETQYF.

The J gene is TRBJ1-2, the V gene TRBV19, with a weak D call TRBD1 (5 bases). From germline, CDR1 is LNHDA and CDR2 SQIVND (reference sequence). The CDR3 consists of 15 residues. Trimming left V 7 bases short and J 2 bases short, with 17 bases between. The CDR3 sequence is CASTGQGVLNYGYTF. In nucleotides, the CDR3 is TGTGCCAGTACGGGGCAAGGGGTACTAAACTATGGCTACACCTTC.

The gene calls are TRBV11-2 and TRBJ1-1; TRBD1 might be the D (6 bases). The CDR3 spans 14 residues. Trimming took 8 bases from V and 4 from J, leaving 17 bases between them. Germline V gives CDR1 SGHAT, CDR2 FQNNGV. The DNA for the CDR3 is TGTGCCAGCGGAAGGGACACCCAGAGCACTGAAGCTTTCTTT. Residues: CASGRDTQSTEAFF.

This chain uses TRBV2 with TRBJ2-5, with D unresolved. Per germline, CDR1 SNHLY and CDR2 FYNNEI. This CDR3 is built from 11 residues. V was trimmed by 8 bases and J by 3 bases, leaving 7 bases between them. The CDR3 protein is CASHEEETQYF. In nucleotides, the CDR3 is TGTGCCAGCCACGAGGAAGAGACCCAGTACTTC.

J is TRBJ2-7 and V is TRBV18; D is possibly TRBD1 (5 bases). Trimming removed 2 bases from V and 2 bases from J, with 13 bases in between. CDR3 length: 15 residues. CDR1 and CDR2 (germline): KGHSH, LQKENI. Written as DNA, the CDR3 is TGTGCCAGCTCACCAGGTTCCGCAGGGACCTACGAGCAGTACTTC. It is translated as CASSPGSAGTYEQYF.

The CDR3 loop is CASSLTGGSSTDTQYF. The CDR3 region has the DNA TGTGCCAGCAGTCTGACGGGAGGCTCTAGCACAGATACGCAGTATTTT. This rearrangement joins TRBV2 to TRBJ2-3; 7 positions agree with TRBD2. Losses at the gene ends were 5 bases for V and 0 bases for J; bases not matched to a gene: 8. The CDR3 totals 16 residues. Germline CDR1 reads SNHLY; CDR2 reads FYNNEI.

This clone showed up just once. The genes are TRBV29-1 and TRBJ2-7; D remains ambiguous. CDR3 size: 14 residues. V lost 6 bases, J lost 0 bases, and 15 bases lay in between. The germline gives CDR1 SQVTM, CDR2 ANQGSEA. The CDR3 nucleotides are TGCAGCGTGCGACCGCGACCGAGCTCCTACGAGCAGTACTTC. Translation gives CSVRPRPSSYEQYF.

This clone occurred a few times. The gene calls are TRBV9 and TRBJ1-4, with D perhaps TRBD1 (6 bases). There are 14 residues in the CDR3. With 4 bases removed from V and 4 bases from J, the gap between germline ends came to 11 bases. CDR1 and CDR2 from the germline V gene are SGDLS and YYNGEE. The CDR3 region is CASSSGTLNEKLFF. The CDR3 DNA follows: TGTGCCAGCAGCTCAGGGACACTTAATGAAAAACTGTTTTTT. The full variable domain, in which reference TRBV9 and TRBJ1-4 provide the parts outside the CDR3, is DSGVTQTPKHLITATGQRVTLRCSPRSGDLSVYWYQQSLDQGLQFLIQYYNGEERAKGNILERFSAQQFPDLHSELNLSSLELGDSALYFCASSSGTLNEKLFFGSGTQLSVL.

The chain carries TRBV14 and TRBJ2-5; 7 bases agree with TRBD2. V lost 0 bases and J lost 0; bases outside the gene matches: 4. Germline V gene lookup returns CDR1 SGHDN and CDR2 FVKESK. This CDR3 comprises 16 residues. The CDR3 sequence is CASSQDGGVHQETQYF. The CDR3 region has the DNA TGTGCCAGCAGCCAAGATGGGGGGGTGCACCAAGAGACCCAGTACTTC.

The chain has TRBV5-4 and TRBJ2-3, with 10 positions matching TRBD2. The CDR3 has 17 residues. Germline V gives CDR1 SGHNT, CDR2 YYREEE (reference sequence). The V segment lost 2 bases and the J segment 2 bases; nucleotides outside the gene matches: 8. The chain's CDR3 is CASSLRLAGPDTDTQYF. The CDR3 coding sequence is TGTGCCAGCAGCTTACGACTAGCGGGCCCAGACACAGATACGCAGTATTTT. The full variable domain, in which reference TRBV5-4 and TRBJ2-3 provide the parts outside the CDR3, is ETGVTQSPTHLIKTRGQQVTLRCSSQSGHNTVSWYQQALGQGPQFIFQYYREEENGRGNFPPRFSGLQFPNYSSELNVNALELDDSALYLCASSLRLAGPDTDTQYFGPGTRLTVL.

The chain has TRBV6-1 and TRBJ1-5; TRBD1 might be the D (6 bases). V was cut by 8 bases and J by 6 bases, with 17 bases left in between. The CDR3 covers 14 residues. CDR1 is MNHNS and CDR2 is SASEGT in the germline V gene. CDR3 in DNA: TGTGCCAGCCTTCCGCCGGGACATTTTCAGCCCCAGCATTTT. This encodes CASLPPGHFQPQHF.

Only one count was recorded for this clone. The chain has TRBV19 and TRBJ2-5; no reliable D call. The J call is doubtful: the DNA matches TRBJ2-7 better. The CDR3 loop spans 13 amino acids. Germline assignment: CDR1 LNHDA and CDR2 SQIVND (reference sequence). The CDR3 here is CASSRDTRYEQYF. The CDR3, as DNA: TGTGCCAGTAGTCGCGACACCCGATACGAGCAGTACTTC.

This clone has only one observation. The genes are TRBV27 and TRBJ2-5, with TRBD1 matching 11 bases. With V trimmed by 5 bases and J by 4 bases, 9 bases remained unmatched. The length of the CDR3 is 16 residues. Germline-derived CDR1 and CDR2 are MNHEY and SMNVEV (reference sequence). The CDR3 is CASSRGSDRGRETQYF. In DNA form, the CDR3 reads TGTGCCAGCAGTCGCGGATCGGACAGGGGGCGAGAGACCCAGTACTTC.

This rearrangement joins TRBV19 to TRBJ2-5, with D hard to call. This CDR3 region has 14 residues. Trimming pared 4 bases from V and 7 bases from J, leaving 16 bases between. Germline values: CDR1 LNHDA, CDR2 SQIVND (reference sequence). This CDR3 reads CASSSGPMVGTQYF. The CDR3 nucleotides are TGTGCCAGTAGTAGCGGACCGATGGTGGGGACCCAGTACTTC.

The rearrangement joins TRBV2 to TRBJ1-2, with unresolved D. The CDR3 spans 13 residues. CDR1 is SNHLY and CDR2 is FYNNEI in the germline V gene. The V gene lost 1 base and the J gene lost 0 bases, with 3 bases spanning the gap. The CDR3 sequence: CASSEESNYGYTF. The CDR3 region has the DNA TGTGCCAGCAGTGAAGAATCTAACTATGGCTACACCTTC.

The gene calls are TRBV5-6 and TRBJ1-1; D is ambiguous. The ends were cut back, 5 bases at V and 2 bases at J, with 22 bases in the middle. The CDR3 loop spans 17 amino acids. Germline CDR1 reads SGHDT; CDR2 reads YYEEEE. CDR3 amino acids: CASRIGFRTAKNTEAFF. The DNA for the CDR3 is TGTGCCAGCAGGATCGGGTTTCGCACAGCTAAAAACACTGAAGCTTTCTTT.

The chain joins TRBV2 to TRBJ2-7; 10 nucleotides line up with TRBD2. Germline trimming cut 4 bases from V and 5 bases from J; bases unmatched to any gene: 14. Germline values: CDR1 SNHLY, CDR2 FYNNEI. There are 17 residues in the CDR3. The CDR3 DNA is TGTGCCAGCAGTGCCTCGTATCTAGCGGGGGTTTTACACGAGCAGTACTTC. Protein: CASSASYLAGVLHEQYF.

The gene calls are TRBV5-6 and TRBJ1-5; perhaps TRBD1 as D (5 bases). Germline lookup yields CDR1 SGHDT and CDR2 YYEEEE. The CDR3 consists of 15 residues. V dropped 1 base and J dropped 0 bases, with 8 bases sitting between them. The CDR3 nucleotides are TGTGCCAGCAGCTTGTGGCAGGGTAGCAATCAGCCCCAGCATTTT. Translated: CASSLWQGSNQPQHF. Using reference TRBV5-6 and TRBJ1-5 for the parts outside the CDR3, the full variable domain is DAGVTQSPTHLIKTRGQQVTLRCSPKSGHDTVSWYQQALGQGPQFIFQYYEEEERQRGNFPDRFSGHQFPNYSSELNVNALLLGDSALYLCASSLWQGSNQPQHFGDGTRLSIL.

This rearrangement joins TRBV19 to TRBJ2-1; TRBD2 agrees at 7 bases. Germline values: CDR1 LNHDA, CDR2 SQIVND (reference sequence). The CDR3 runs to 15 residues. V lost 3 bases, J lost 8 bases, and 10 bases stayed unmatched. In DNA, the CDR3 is TGTGCCAGTAGTATTTTGGGGGGGTTATGGGATGAGCAGTTCTTC. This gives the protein CASSILGGLWDEQFF.

For the CDR3, the DNA is TGTGCCAGCAGCAAGGGACAGTTGAACACTGAAGCTTTCTTT. It encodes CASSKGQLNTEAFF. This chain joins TRBV6-5 and TRBJ1-1; the match to TRBD1 covers 7 bases. V lost 6 bases to trimming and J lost 0 bases; unmatched junction nucleotides: 4. The CDR3 length is 14 residues. The V gene's germline CDR1 is MNHEY and CDR2 SVGAGI.